This TCR beta chain was identified in a study of blood T cell repertoires in COVID-19. Study as a whole: Samples of COVID-19 (acute and convalescent) were obtained from the United States, Italy and Spain. T cells, B-cell-depleted T cells, or PBMCs provided the cDNA or gDNA that served as material.

This CDR3 has 12 amino acids. The germline V gene has CDR1 SEHNR and CDR2 FQNEAQ (reference sequence). The V end was cut by 1 base, the J end by 10 bases, with 11 bases between. The authors' processing: Estimates of nucleated cell counts were drawn from the amplification of reference gene primers. Clones were read by immunoSEQ multiplex PCR, and TCRdb kept only the in-frame ones, dropping some. The V and J calls and the clone size are those of that table, but D and trimming were determined from the DNA. The sample yields roughly 480,000 clones, approximately 89% seen once. Seattle cases were enrolled at active infection and followed longitudinally.

The sequenced material came from peripheral blood. The chain employs TRBV7-9 and TRBJ2-7; unclear D gene. The TCR comes from a man aged 18-30 years with COVID-19, enrolled during active disease. The CDR3 is CASSLDGQAQYF. CDR3 nucleotides: TGTGCCAGCAGCTTAGATGGGCAGGCCCAGTACTTC.